This T cell receptor beta chain was sequenced during a study of blood T cell repertoires in COVID-19. The overall study: Whether acute or convalescent, the COVID-19 samples came from the United States, Italy and Spain. Nucleic acid was either cDNA or gDNA, and it came from T cells, B-cell-depleted T cells, or PBMCs.

Original processing methods: Amplification of reference gene primers was used by the study to estimate nucleated cell counts. Profiled with immunoSEQ multiplex PCR; TCRdb holds only in-frame clones, not every one. That table is the source of V, J and clone size, and D and trimming were worked out from the DNA. The sample yields approximately 100,000 clones, roughly four fifths seen once. The CDR3 has 14 residues. Per the germline V gene, CDR1 is LGHNA and CDR2 is YNFKEQ. The germline V and J ends were trimmed by 5 bases and 3 bases, with 10 bases remaining between them. The chain couples TRBV4-2 to TRBJ2-2, with D possibly TRBD1 on 6 matching bases. This clonotype originated in a woman of 80 years or more with active or convalescent COVID-19. Sequencing input: peripheral blood. The CDR3 nucleotides are TGTGCCAGCAGCAAAGGACAGTACACCGGGGAGCTGTTTTTT. It specifies CASSKGQYTGELFF.